Listed here are 10 T cell receptor beta chains from one sample, sequenced in a study of blood T cell repertoires in COVID-19. Clones were read by immunoSEQ multiplex PCR, and TCRdb kept only the in-frame ones, dropping some. Of approximately 410,000 clones in the sample, just over 85% were seen once. Input material: peripheral blood. These receptors originate from a woman aged 30 to 39 with active or convalescent COVID-19.

CDR3 region: CASSLVRVFGYF. The CDR3 nucleotides are TGTGCCAGCAGTTTAGTTCGTGTTTTCGGGTACTTC. This chain links TRBV12-3 or TRBV12-4 with TRBJ2-4; D call uncertain. V lost 1 base to trimming and J lost 15 bases, with 13 bases between them. This CDR3 comprises 12 residues.

The genes are TRBV6-5 and TRBJ2-7; 8 bases are shared with TRBD2. Germline-derived CDR1 and CDR2 are MNHEY and SVGAGI. V was pared by 1 base and J by 3 bases, with 8 bases of the junction left unmatched. The CDR3 runs 16 residues. CDR3: CASSYYGAGEGYEQYF. The CDR3, as DNA: TGTGCCAGCAGTTACTATGGAGCGGGAGAGGGCTACGAGCAGTACTTC.

V is TRBV5-1 and J is TRBJ1-6; TRBD1 agrees at 12 bases. This CDR3 is 15 amino acids long. CDR1 is SGHRS and CDR2 is YFSETQ in the germline V gene. Unmatched junction bases numbered 3, after V lost 4 bases and J lost 7 bases. Here the CDR3 reads CASSGGQGANSPLHF. The CDR3 DNA reads TGCGCCAGCAGCGGGGGACAGGGGGCCAATTCACCCCTCCACTTT.

In its sample, this clone was seen once. The V and J genes are TRBV4-1 and TRBJ2-3; 7 nucleotides line up with TRBD2. Germline assignment: CDR1 MGHRA and CDR2 YSYEKL. Trimming took 1 base from V and 11 from J; bases not matched to a gene: 12. The CDR3 contains 15 residues. The CDR3 DNA reads as TGCGCCAGCAGCCAAGGGTCTAGCGGCCCCCGTGGGCAGTATTTT. It codes for CASSQGSSGPRGQYF.

A note on this clone: This specimen includes other DNA sequences encoding the same CDR3. The CDR3 coding sequence is TGTGCCAGCAGCTTGGGCGGGTACACAGATACGCAGTATTTT. It specifies CASSLGGYTDTQYF. The rearrangement links TRBV5-4 to TRBJ2-3; a weak D match, TRBD2 (5 bases). The ends were cut back, 0 bases at V and 2 bases at J, with 7 bases in the middle. CDR1 SGHNT and CDR2 YYREEE come from the germline V gene (reference sequence). The length of the CDR3 is 14 residues.

The CDR3 DNA reads TGTGCCAGCAGCCAAGAATGGACTAGCGGGGGGTACGAGCAGTACTTC. Translating it yields CASSQEWTSGGYEQYF. The genes are TRBV4-2 and TRBJ2-7, with 14 bases matching TRBD2. Unmatched junction bases numbered 2, after V lost 0 bases and J lost 4 bases. The CDR3 consists of 16 residues. Germline CDR1 reads LGHNA; CDR2 reads YNFKEQ.

This clone was counted a few times. The chain joins TRBV24-1 to TRBJ2-1; 10 bases line up with TRBD1. CDR3 length: 13 residues. CDR1 and CDR2 (germline): KGHDR, SFDVKD. V gave up 10 bases and J gave up 6 bases; unmatched junction bases: 5. CDR3 residues: CATRQGAGNEQFF. In DNA, the CDR3 is TGTGCCACAAGACAGGGGGCTGGCAATGAGCAGTTCTTC.

Comments on this clone: This CDR3 is also generated by other DNA sequences in the sample. The chain carries TRBV7-2 and TRBJ1-2; 7 bases match TRBD1. Germline CDR1 and CDR2: SGHTA and FQGNSA. The CDR3 spans 14 residues. The ends lost 5 bases at V and 4 bases at J; junction bases unmatched: 7. CDR3 sequence: CASSPGTAPYGYTF. Here the CDR3 DNA reads TGTGCCAGCAGCCCGGGGACAGCCCCCTATGGCTACACCTTC. Full variable domain (remainder filled in from reference TRBV7-2 and TRBJ1-2): GAGVSQSPSNKVTEKGKDVELRCDPISGHTALYWYRQSLGQGLEFLIYFQGNSAPDKSGLPSDRFSAERTGGSVSTLTIQRTQQEDSAVYLCASSPGTAPYGYTFGSGTRLTVV.

The V and J genes are TRBV5-5 and TRBJ1-4; D unresolved. Trimming took off 4 bases at V and 2 bases at J, with 12 bases between the two ends. In germline, CDR1 is SGHKS, CDR2 YYEKEE (reference sequence). CDR3 length: 15 amino acids. The CDR3 DNA sequence: TGTGCCAGCAGCATTGCGGGGTGGACTAATGAAAAACTGTTTTTT. This codes for CASSIAGWTNEKLFF. Variable domain in full (rest from reference TRBV5-5 and TRBJ1-4): DAGVTQSPTHLIKTRGQQVTLRCSPISGHKSVSWYQQVLGQGPQFIFQYYEKEERGRGNFPDRFSARQFPNYSSELNVNALLLGDSALYLCASSIAGWTNEKLFFGSGTQLSVL.

The V call is TRBV29-1, the J call TRBJ2-1, with TRBD1 identical over 7 bases. Germline values: CDR1 SQVTM, CDR2 ANQGSEA. With 4 bases clipped from V and 1 base from J, the junction kept 1 base outside the gene matches. CDR3 length: 13 residues. The CDR3 nucleotides read TGCAGCGTTGCGGGACAGTCCTACAATGAGCAGTTCTTC. It yields the protein CSVAGQSYNEQFF.